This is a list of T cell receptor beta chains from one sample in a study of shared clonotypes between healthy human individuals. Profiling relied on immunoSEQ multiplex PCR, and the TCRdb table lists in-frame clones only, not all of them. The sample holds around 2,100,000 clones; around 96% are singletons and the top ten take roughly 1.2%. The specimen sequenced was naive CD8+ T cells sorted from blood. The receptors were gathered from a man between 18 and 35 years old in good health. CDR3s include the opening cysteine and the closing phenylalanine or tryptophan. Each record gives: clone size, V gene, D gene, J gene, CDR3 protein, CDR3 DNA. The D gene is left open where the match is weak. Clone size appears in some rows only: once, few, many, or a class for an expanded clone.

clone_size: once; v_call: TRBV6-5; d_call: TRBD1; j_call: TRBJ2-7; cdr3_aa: CASIRDRREQYF; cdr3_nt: TGTGCCAGCATTCGGGACAGGCGGGAGCAGTACTTC
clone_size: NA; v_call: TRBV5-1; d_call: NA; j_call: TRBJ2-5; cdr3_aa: CASSFQETQYF; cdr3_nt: TGCGCCAGCAGCTTCCAAGAGACCCAGTACTTC
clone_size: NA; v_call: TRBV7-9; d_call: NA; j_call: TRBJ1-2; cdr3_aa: CASSLDEGWSRAYGYTF; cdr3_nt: TGTGCCAGCAGCTTAGATGAGGGATGGAGCAGAGCATATGGCTACACCTTC
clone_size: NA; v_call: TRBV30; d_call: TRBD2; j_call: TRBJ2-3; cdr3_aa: CALDPTSSRTDTQYF; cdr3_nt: TGTGCCTTGGACCCGACTAGCTCCCGCACAGATACGCAGTATTTT
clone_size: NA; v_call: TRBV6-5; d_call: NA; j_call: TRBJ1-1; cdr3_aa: CASSYLDGTEAFF; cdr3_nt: TGTGCCAGCAGTTACCTGGACGGCACTGAAGCTTTCTTT
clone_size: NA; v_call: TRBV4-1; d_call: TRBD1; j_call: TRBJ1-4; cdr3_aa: CASSPIRDSNEKLFF; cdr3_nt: TGCGCCAGCAGCCCAATCCGGGACAGCAATGAAAAACTGTTTTTT
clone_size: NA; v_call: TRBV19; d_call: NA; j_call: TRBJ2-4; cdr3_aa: CASSIGTGTWAQYF; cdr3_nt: TGTGCCAGTAGTATAGGAACGGGGACTTGGGCTCAGTACTTC
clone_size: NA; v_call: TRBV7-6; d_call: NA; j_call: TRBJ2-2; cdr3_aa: CASSLPPGFGGELFF; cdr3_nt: TGTGCCAGCAGCCTACCACCAGGCTTTGGCGGGGAGCTGTTTTTT
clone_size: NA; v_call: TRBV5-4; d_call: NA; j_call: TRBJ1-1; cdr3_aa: CASSLYIGGTEAFF; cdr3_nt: TGTGCCAGCAGCTTATATATAGGGGGCACTGAAGCTTTCTTT
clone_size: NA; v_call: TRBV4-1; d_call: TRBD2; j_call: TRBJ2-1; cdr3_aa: CASSHPSGGGNNEQFF; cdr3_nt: TGCGCCAGCAGCCATCCTAGCGGGGGGGGAAACAATGAGCAGTTCTTC
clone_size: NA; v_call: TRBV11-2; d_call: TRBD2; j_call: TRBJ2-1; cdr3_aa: CASSFNSGLAHEQFF; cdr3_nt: TGTGCCAGCAGCTTTAACTCAGGACTAGCCCATGAGCAGTTCTTC
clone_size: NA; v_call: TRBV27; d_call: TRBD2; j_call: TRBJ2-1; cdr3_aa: CASSFRLAGYNEQFF; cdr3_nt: TGTGCCAGCAGTTTCAGACTAGCGGGTTACAATGAGCAGTTCTTC
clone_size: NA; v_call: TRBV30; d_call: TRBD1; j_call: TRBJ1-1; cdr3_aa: CAWGTVNTEAFF; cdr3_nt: TGTGCCTGGGGGACAGTGAACACTGAAGCTTTCTTT
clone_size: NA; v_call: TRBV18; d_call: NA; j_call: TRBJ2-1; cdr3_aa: CASSPGEPDFKNEQFF; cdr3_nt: TGTGCCAGCTCACCAGGAGAGCCCGATTTTAAGAATGAGCAGTTCTTC
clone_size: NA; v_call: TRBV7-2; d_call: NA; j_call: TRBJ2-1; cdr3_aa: CASSARRPNNEQFF; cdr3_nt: TGTGCCAGCAGCGCAAGGAGACCGAACAATGAGCAGTTCTTC
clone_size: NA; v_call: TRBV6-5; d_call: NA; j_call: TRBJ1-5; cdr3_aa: CASSSGVGNQPQHF; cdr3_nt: TGTGCCAGCAGTTCAGGGGTGGGCAATCAGCCCCAGCATTTT
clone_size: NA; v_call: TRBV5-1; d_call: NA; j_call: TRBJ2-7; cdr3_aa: CASSPGQPYEQYF; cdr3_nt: TGCGCCAGCAGCCCGGGACAACCCTACGAGCAGTACTTC
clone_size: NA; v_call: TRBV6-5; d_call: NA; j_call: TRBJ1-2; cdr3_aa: CASSYSQGNHYGYTF; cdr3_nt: TGTGCCAGCAGTTACTCTCAGGGCAATCACTATGGCTACACCTTC
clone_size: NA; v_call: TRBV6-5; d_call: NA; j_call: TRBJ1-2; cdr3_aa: CASSYSILDSTYGYTF; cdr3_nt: TGTGCCAGCAGTTACTCGATCTTGGACAGTACCTATGGCTACACCTTC
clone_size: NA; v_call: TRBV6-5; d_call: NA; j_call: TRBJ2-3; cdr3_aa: CASNPVAAPTDTQYF; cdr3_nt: TGTGCCAGCAACCCAGTAGCGGCCCCCACAGATACGCAGTATTTT
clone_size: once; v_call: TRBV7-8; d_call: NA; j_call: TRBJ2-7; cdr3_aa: CASSLGDQGGSYEQYF; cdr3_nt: TGTGCCAGCAGCTTAGGGGACCAGGGGGGTTCCTACGAGCAGTACTTC
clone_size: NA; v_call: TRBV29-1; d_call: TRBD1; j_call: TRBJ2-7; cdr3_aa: CSVIYRDSSFYEQYF; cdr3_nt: TGCAGCGTCATATATAGGGACAGTAGCTTCTACGAGCAGTACTTC
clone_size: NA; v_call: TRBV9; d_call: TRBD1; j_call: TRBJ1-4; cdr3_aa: CASGQGILSNEKLFF; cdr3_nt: TGTGCCAGCGGACAGGGGATCCTTTCTAATGAAAAACTGTTTTTT
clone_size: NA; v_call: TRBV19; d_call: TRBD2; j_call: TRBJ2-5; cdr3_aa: CASSILAAETQYF; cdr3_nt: TGTGCCAGTAGTATCCTAGCGGCGGAGACCCAGTACTTC
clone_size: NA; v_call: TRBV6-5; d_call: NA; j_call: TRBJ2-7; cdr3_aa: CASSYSIGETPYEQYF; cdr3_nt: TGTGCCAGCAGTTACTCGATAGGGGAGACACCCTACGAGCAGTACTTC
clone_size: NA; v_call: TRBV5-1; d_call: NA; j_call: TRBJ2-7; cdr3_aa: CASSLGAGYEQYF; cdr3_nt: TGCGCCAGCAGCTTGGGGGCGGGTTACGAGCAGTACTTC
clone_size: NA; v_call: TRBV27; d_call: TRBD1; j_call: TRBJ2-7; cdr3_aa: CASSPGTGSFQQYF; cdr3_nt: TGTGCCAGCAGTCCCGGGACAGGTAGTTTCCAGCAGTACTTC
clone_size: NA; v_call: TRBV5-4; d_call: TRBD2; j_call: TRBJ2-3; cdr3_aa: CASSYGTSGTDTQYF; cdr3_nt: TGTGCCAGCAGCTACGGGACTAGCGGCACAGATACGCAGTATTTT
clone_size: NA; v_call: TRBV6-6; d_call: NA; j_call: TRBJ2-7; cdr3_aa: CASSYGGSYEQYF; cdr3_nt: TGTGCCAGCAGTTACGGGGGGTCCTACGAGCAGTACTTC
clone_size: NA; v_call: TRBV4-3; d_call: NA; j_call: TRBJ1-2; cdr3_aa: CASSPYQGNYGYTF; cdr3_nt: TGCGCCAGCAGCCCCTACCAGGGTAACTATGGCTACACCTTC
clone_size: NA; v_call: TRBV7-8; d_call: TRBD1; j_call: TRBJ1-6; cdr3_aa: CASSRQGASNSPLHF; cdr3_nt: TGTGCCAGCAGCAGGCAGGGGGCTAGTAATTCACCCCTCCACTTT
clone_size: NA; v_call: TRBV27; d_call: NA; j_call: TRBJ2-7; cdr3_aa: CATLGGNEQYF; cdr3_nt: TGTGCCACCCTAGGGGGGAACGAGCAGTACTTC
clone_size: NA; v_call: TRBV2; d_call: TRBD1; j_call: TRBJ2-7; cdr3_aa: CASSRWTGLDEQYF; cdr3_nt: TGTGCCAGCAGTCGATGGACAGGTCTTGACGAGCAGTACTTC
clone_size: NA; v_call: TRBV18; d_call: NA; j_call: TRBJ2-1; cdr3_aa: CASSSTSSYEQFF; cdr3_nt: TGTGCCAGCTCATCAACTAGTTCCTATGAGCAGTTCTTC
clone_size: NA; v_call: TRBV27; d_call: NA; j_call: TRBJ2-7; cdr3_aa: CASSQGGTYEQYF; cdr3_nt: TGTGCCAGCAGTCAGGGGGGAACCTACGAGCAGTACTTC
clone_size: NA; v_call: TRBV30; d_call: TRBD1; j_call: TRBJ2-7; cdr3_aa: CAWETGALSYEQYF; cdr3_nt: TGTGCCTGGGAGACAGGGGCCCTCTCCTACGAGCAGTACTTC
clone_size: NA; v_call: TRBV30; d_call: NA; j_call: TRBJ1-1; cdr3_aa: CAWSVGTREAFF; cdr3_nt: TGTGCCTGGAGTGTAGGGACACGGGAAGCTTTCTTT
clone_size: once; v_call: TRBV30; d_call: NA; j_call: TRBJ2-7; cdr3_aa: CAWSVELGEQYF; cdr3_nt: TGTGCCTGGAGTGTTGAATTAGGGGAGCAGTACTTC
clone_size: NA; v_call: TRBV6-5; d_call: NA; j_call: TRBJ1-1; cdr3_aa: CASSYSIEGRAFF; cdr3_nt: TGTGCCAGCAGTTACTCGATTGAGGGTAGGGCTTTCTTT
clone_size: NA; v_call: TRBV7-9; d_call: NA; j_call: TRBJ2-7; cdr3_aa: CASSHHRYEQYF; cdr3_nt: TGTGCCAGCAGCCATCACCGCTACGAGCAGTACTTC
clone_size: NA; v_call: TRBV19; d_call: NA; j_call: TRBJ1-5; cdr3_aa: CASSIAGRLREPQHF; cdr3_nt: TGTGCCAGTAGTATAGCGGGACGCCTCAGGGAGCCCCAGCATTTT
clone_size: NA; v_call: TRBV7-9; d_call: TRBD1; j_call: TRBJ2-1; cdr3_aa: CASSLEFGTGEREQFF; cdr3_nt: TGTGCCAGCAGCTTAGAGTTCGGGACAGGGGAACGTGAGCAGTTCTTC